This is a list of T cell receptor beta chains from one sample in a study of response to subunit inactivated influenza vaccine. TCRdb analysed the RT-PCR reads with MiXCR anew, one entry per CDR3 protein. The sample lists 530,000 or so distinct CDR3 sequences; about 12% were seen once. The sample was PBMCs from blood, taken on the day of vaccination. The receptors come from a middle-aged man who received an inactivated influenza vaccine. CDR3s include the opening cysteine and the closing phenylalanine or tryptophan. The D gene is left open where the match is weak. The size of a clone is reported for some rows only, either as once, few or many, or as a class for expanded clones.

v_call: TRBV25-1; clone_size: few; d_call: TRBD2; j_call: TRBJ2-7; cdr3_nt: TGTGCCAGCAGTGCCGGACTAGCGGGATACCACGAGCAGTACTTC; cdr3_aa: CASSAGLAGYHEQYF
v_call: TRBV20-1; clone_size: .; d_call: .; j_call: TRBJ2-7; cdr3_nt: TGCAGTGCTACTCTCGACTCGACCTCCTACGAGCAGTACTTC; cdr3_aa: CSATLDSTSYEQYF
v_call: TRBV12-3/TRBV12-4; clone_size: .; d_call: TRBD1; j_call: TRBJ2-2; cdr3_nt: TGTGCCAGCAGTCCAGGGACAGGCAGTACCGGGGAGCTGTTTTTT; cdr3_aa: CASSPGTGSTGELFF
v_call: TRBV25-1; clone_size: .; d_call: TRBD2; j_call: TRBJ2-2; cdr3_nt: TGTGCCAGCAGTGAATGGAATAGCGGGAGTGGAGGCGGGGAGCTGTTTTTT; cdr3_aa: CASSEWNSGSGGGELFF
v_call: TRBV19; clone_size: .; d_call: .; j_call: TRBJ2-2; cdr3_nt: TGTGCCAGTAGTAGAAAGGGGGTCCGGAACACCGGGGAGCTGTTTTTT; cdr3_aa: CASSRKGVRNTGELFF
v_call: TRBV28; clone_size: .; d_call: TRBD2; j_call: TRBJ2-1; cdr3_nt: TGTGCCAGCATACCAAGACGTAGCGGGGGTTCCTTGGTTAGGAATGAGCAGTTCTTC; cdr3_aa: CASIPRRSGGSLVRNEQFF
v_call: TRBV7-9; clone_size: .; d_call: TRBD2; j_call: TRBJ2-3; cdr3_nt: TGTGCCAGCAGCCGCATAGCGGGGACCACAGATACGCAGTATTTT; cdr3_aa: CASSRIAGTTDTQYF
v_call: TRBV12-3/TRBV12-4; clone_size: many; d_call: .; j_call: TRBJ2-5; cdr3_nt: TGTGCCAGCAGACTAGGCCAGGGTAGCGGACAAGAGACCCAGTACTTC; cdr3_aa: CASRLGQGSGQETQYF
v_call: TRBV20-1; clone_size: .; d_call: TRBD1; j_call: TRBJ1-4; cdr3_nt: TGCAGTGCTGGGACAGGGGGTCGAGAAAAACTGTTTTTT; cdr3_aa: CSAGTGGREKLFF
v_call: TRBV12-3/TRBV12-4; clone_size: .; d_call: TRBD1; j_call: TRBJ2-6; cdr3_nt: TGTGCCAGCAGCCTGGGACAGGGTACCTCTGGGGCCAACGTCCTGACTTTC; cdr3_aa: CASSLGQGTSGANVLTF
v_call: TRBV5-1; clone_size: few; d_call: .; j_call: TRBJ2-5; cdr3_nt: TGCGCCAGCAGCTTGGCCTCCACTAGTGCCCAAGAGACCCAGTACTTC; cdr3_aa: CASSLASTSAQETQYF
v_call: TRBV5-6; clone_size: .; d_call: .; j_call: TRBJ2-1; cdr3_nt: TGTGCCAGCAGCTTGGTACAGACTAATGAGCAGTTCTTC; cdr3_aa: CASSLVQTNEQFF
v_call: TRBV9; clone_size: .; d_call: .; j_call: TRBJ2-7; cdr3_nt: TGTGCCAGCAGCGTATCTTACGGGTTCTCCTACGAGCAGTACTTC; cdr3_aa: CASSVSYGFSYEQYF